The clone carrying this T cell receptor beta chain was counted only a few times. Its target is unknown. This sample is drawn from a study of beta chain features in type 1 diabetes. Investigators reverse transcribed all isolated RNA, so they sequenced expressed TCRB transcripts. Profiling relied on immunoSEQ multiplex PCR, and the TCRdb table lists in-frame clones only, not all of them. Of some 150,000 clones in the sample, 40% to 55% were seen once. Study conclusions and caveats: The naive, central memory and Treg TCRB repertoires of patients appeared to be more similar to one another than those of healthy donors. VDJ junctions sequenced from type 1 diabetes patients showed fewer insertions and more deletions. All four CD4+ subsets from Type 1 diabetes patients carried moderately but significantly shorter TCRB CDR3s.

Germline values: CDR1 SGHTA, CDR2 FQGNSA. There are 15 residues in the CDR3. The V segment lost 2 bases and the J segment 7 bases; nucleotides outside the gene matches: 5. The sample was Tregs from blood. The chain joins TRBV7-2 to TRBJ2-1, with TRBD1 matching 10 bases. The receptor comes from a man younger than 35 in good health. The CDR3 bases are TGTGCCAGCAGCTTATTCGGACAGGGGGGAAATGAGCAGTTCTTC. Translation: CASSLFGQGGNEQFF.